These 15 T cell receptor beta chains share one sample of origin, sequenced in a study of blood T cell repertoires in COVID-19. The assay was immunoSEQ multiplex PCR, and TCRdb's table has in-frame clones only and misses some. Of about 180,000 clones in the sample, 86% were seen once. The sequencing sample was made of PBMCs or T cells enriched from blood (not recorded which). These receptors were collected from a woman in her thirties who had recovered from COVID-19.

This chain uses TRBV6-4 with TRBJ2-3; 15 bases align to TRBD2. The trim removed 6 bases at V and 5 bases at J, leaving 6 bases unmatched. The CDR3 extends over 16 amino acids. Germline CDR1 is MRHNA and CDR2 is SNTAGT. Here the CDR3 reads CASSQGLAGGGDTQYF. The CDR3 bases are TGTGCCAGCAGCCAGGGACTAGCGGGAGGAGGAGATACGCAGTATTTT.

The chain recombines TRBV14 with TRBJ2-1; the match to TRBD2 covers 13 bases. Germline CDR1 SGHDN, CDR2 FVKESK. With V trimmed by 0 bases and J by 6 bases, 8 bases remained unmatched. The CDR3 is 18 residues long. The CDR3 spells CASSQEPGTSGIGNEQFF. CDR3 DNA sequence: TGTGCCAGCAGCCAAGAGCCTGGGACTAGCGGGATAGGCAATGAGCAGTTCTTC.

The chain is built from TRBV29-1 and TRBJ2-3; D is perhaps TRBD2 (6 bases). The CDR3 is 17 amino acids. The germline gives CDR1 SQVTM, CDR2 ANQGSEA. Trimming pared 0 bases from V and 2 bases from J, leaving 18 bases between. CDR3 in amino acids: CSVEDRSHGGYTDTQYF. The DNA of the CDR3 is TGCAGCGTTGAAGATCGTAGCCACGGGGGATACACAGATACGCAGTATTTT.

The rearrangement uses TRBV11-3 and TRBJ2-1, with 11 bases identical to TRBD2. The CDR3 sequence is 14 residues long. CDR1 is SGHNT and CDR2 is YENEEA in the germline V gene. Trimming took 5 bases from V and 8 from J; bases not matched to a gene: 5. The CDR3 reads CASSLSGRGHEQFF. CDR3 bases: TGTGCCAGCAGCCTTAGCGGGAGGGGGCATGAGCAGTTCTTC.

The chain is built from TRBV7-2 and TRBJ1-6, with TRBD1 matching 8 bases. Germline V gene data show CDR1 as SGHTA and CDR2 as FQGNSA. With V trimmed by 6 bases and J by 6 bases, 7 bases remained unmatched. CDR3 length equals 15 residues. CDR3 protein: CASRKGQAGNSPLHF. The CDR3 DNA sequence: TGTGCCAGCAGAAAGGGACAGGCGGGTAATTCACCCCTCCACTTT.

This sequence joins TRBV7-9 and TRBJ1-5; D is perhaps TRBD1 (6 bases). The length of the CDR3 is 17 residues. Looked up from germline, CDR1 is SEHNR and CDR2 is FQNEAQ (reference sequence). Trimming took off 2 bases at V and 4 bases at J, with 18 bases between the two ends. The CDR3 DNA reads TGTGCCAGCAGCTTAAATACAGGGCCCTGGGATAATCAGCCCCAGCATTTT. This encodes CASSLNTGPWDNQPQHF.

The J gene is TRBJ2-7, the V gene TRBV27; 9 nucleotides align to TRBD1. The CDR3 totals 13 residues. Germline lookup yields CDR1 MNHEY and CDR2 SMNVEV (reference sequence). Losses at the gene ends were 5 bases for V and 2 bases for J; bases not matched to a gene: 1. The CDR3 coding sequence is TGTGCCAGCAGTAGACAGGGGGCCTACGAGCAGTACTTC. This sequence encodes CASSRQGAYEQYF.

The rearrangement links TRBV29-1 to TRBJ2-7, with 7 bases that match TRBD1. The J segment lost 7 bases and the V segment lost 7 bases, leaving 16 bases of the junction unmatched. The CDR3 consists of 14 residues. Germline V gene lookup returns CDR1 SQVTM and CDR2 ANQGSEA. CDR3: CSGTPGTVPFEQYF. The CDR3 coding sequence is TGCAGCGGGACTCCCGGGACAGTTCCTTTTGAGCAGTACTTC.

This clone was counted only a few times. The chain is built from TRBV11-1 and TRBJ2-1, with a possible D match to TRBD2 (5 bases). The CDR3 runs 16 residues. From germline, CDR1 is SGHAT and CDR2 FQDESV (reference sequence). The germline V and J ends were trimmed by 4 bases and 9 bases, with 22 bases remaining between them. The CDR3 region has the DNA TGTGCCAGCAGCTACCGTGGCCGGGGTGGTTGGGGTGAGCAGTTCTTC. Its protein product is CASSYRGRGGWGEQFF.

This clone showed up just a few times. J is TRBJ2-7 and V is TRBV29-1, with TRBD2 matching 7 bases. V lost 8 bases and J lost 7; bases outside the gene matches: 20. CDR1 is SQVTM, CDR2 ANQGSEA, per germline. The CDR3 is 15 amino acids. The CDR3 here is CSISPSGTNTREQYF. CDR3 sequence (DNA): TGCAGCATATCTCCTTCCGGGACTAACACAAGGGAGCAGTACTTC.

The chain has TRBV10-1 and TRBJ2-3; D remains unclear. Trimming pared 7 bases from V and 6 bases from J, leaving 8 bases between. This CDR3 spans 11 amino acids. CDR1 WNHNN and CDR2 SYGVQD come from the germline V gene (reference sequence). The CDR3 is CASTTGDTQYF. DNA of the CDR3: TGCGCCAGCACGACCGGGGATACGCAGTATTTT.

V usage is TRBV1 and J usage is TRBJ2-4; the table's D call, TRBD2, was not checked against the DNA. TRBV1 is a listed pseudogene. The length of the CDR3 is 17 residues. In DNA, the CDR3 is TGCACCAGCAGAGGGACTACCAGGTTTCTAGCCAAAAACATTCAGTACTTC. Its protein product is CTSRGTTRFLAKNIQYF.

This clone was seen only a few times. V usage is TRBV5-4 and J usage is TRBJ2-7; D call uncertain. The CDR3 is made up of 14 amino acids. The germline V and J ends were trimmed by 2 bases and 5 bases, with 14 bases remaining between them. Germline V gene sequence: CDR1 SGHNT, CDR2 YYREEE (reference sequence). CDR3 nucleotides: TGTGCCAGCAGCTTAAGATCCTACCCTCACGAGCAGTACTTC. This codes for CASSLRSYPHEQYF.

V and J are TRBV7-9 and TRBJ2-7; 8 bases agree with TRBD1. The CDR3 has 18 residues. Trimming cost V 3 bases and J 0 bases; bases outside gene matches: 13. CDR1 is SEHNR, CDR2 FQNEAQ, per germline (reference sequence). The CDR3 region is CASSLGDRTSSSSYEQYF. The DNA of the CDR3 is TGTGCCAGCAGCTTGGGGGACAGGACATCATCAAGCTCCTACGAGCAGTACTTC.

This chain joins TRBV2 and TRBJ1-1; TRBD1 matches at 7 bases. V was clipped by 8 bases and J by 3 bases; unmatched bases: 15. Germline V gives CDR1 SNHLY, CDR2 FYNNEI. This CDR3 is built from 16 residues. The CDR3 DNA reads TGTGCCAGCGGAACACAGGGGACCACGAGGTACACTGAAGCTTTCTTT. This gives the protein CASGTQGTTRYTEAFF.